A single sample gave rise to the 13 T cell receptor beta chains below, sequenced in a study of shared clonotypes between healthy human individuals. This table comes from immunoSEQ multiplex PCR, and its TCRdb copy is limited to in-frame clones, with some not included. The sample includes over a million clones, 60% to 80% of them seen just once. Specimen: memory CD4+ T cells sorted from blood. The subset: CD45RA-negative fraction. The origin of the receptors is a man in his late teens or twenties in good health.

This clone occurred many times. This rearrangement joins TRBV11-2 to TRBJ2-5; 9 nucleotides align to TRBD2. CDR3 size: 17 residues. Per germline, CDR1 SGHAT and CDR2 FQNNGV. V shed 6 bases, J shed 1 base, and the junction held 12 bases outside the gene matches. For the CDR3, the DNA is TGTGCCAGCAGATACGCTGCCGGGACTAGCCCCCAAGAGACCCAGTACTTC. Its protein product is CASRYAAGTSPQETQYF.

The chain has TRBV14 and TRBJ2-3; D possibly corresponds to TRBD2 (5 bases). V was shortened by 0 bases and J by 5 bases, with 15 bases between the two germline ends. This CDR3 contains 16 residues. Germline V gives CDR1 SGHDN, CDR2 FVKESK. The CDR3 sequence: CASSQDGDLREDTQYF. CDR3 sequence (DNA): TGTGCCAGCAGCCAAGATGGGGATTTGAGGGAAGATACGCAGTATTTT.

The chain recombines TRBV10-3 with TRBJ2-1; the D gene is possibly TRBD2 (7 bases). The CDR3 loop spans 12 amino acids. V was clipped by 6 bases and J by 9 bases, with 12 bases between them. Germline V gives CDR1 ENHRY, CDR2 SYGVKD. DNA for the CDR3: TGTGCCATCAGGCAGGGAGGGGGTGAGCAGTTCTTC. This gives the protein CAIRQGGGEQFF.

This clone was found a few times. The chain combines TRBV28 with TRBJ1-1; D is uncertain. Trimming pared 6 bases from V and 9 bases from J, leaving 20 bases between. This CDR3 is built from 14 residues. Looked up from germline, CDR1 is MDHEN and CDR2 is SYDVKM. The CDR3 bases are TGTGCCAGCAGGACCTACGAGGTTTGGGGTCAAGCTTTCTTT. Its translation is CASRTYEVWGQAFF.

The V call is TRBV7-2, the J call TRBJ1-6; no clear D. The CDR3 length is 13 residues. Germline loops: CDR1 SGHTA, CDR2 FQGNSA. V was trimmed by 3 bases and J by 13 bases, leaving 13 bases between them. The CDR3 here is CASSLLRIGPLHF. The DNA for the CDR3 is TGTGCCAGCAGCTTGCTGCGCATAGGGCCCCTCCACTTT.

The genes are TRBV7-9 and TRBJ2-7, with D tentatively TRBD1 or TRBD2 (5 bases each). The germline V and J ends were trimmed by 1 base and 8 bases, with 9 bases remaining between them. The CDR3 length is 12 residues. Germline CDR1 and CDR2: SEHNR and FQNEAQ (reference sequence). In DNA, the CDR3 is TGTGCCAGCAGCTTAGGAGGGGAACAGCAGTACTTC. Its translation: CASSLGGEQQYF.

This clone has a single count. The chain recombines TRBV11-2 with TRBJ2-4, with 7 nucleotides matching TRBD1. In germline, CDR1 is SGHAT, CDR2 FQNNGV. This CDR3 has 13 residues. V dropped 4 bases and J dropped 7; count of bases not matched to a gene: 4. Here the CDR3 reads CASSSTGLNIQYF. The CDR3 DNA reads TGTGCCAGCAGCTCGACAGGGTTGAACATTCAGTACTTC. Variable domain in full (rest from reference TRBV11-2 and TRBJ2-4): EAGVAQSPRYKIIEKRQSVAFWCNPISGHATLYWYQQILGQGPKLLIQFQNNGVVDDSQLPKDRFSAERLKGVDSTLKIQPAKLEDSAVYLCASSSTGLNIQYFGAGTRLSVL.

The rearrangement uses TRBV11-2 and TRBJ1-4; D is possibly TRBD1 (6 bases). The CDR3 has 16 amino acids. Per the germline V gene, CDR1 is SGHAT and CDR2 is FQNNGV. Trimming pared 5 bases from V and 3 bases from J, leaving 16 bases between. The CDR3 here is CASSLSGGAPNEKLFF. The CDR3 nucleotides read TGTGCCAGCAGCCTGAGTGGGGGGGCCCCTAATGAAAAACTGTTTTTT.

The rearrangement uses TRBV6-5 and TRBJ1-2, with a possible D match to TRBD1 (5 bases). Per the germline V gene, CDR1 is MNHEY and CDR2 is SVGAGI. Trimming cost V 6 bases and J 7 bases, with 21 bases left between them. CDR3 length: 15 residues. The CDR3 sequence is CASSAGQGQSGGYTF. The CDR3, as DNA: TGTGCCAGCAGCGCAGGACAAGGCCAATCGGGTGGCTACACCTTC.

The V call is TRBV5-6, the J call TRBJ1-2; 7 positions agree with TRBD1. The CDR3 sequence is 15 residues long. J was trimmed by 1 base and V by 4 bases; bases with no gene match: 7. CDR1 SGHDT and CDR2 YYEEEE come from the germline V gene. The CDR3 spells CASSPWDRDNYGYTF. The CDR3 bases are TGTGCCAGCAGCCCCTGGGACAGAGATAACTATGGCTACACCTTC.

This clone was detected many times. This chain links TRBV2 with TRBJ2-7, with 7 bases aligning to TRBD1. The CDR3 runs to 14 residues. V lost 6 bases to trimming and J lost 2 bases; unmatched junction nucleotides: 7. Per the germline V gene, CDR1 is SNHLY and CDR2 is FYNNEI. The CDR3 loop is CASRLRQGTYEQYF. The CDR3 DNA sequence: TGTGCCAGCAGGTTGCGACAGGGAACCTACGAGCAGTACTTC.

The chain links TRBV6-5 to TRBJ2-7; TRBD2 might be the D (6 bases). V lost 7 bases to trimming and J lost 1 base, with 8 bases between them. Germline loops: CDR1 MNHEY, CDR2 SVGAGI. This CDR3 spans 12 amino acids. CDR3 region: CASNSGSYEQYF. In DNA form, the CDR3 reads TGTGCCAGCAACAGCGGGTCCTACGAGCAGTACTTC.

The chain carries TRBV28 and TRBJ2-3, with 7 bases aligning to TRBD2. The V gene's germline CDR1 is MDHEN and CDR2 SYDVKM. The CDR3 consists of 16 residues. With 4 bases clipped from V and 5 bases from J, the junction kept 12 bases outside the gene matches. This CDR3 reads CASSSPSGAGGDTQYF. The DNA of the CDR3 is TGTGCCAGCAGTTCCCCTAGCGGTGCCGGTGGAGATACGCAGTATTTT.